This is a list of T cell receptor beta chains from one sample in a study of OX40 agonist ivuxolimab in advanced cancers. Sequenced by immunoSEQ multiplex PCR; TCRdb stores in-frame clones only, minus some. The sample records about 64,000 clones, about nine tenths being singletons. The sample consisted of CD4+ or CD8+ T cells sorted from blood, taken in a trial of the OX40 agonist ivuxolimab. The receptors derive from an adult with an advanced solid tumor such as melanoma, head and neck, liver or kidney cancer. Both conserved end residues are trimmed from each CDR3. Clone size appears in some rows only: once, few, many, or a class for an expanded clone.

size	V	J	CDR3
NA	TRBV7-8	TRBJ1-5	ASSLLPVDSNQPQH
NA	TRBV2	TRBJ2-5	ASSEDTGGTQY
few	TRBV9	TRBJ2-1	ASSVGLAGGRVNEQF
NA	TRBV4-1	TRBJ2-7	ASSSPGQGYYEQY
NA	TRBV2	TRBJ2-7	ASRSAGGYEQY
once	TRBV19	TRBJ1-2	ASSSRTGDYGYT
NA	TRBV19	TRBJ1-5	ASSGNSNQPQH
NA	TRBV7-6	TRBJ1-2	ASSPRTANYGYT
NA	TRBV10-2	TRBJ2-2	ASRSSGPSELF
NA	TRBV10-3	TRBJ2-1	AISSTGVYNEQF
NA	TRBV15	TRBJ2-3	ATSRDRGQGARDTQY
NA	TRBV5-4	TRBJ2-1	ASSFYNEQF
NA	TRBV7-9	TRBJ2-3	ASRRSGRTDTQY
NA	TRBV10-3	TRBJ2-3	AISETLAGIGTDTQY
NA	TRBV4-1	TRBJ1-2	ASSQGWQGMGGYT
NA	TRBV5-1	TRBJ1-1	ASSLNRISEAF
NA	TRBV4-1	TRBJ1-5	ASSQGFSQPQH
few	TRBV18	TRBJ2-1	ASSPLAGALNEQF
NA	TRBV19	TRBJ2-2	ASSMVGGLDTGELF
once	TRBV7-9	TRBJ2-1	ASSLLTSGTSSGEQF
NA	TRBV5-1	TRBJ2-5	ASSIQGFGETQY
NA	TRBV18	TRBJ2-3	ASSPRDYTDTQY
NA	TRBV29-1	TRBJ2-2	SVEDPENTGELF
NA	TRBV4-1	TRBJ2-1	ASGPLSGSSYNEQF
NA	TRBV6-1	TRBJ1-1	ASSERRYTEAF
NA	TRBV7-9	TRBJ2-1	ASRTGTDNEQF
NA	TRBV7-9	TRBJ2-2	ASSRTSGNTGELF
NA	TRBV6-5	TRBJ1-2	ASSYLQGRGAYGYT
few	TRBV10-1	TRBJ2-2	ASSDEGTGELF
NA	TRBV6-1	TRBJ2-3	ASSEVGGAADTQY
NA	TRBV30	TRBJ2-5	AWTTLAGGETQY
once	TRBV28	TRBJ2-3	ASRGRGHLDTQY
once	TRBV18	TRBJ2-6	ASSQFFRGTGANVLT
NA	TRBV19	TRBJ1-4	ASSETLTNEKLF
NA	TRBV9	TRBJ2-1	ASSVGGGSYNEQF
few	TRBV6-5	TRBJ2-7	ASSSYAFEQY
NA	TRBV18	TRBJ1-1	ASSPALNTEAF
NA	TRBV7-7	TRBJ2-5	ASSLGVQGETQY
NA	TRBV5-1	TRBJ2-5	ASSRGQGSQETQY
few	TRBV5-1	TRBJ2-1	ASSLTLGQAYNEQF
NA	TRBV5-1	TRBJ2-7	ASSWEGTLVYEQY
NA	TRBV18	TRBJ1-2	ASSLFETDYGYT